This entry features one T cell receptor (beta chain) sequence. Its antigen remains unidentified. No much larger clonotype is one base removed from it; base qualities were not supplied. This record comes from a study of T cell changes during pregnancy in multiple sclerosis (dated by TCRdb to about 2019). With regard to the full study: The study examined how the T cell repertoire changed over the course of pregnancy in women with multiple sclerosis.

The library relied on the immunoSEQ multiplex PCR assay. The clones in this table, taken by TCRdb from immuneACCESS, are in-frame only. Not every clone is retained; where verified, under half of the shortfall comes from an unresolved V gene, and the cause of the rest is unknown. Within this sample are more than 55,000 clones, with 90% to 95% of them counted one time only. Jointly, the top ten make up 0.85% of the sample. CDR1 and CDR2 (WNHNN, SYGVQD) derive from the germline V gene (reference sequence). The germline V and J ends show losses of 2 bases and 6 bases respectively, and no gene match explains 14 bases of the junction. Including cysteine and phenylalanine, the CDR3 has 17 amino acids. The read is trimmed to its CDR3 DNA, 51 bases read in frame from base 1.

The sequencing here drew on peripheral blood, taken in the first trimester of pregnancy. The chain employs TRBV10-1 and TRBJ2-7, with 9 middle bases fitting TRBD1. The source is a female donor with multiple sclerosis, enrolled in a pregnancy study. This receptor has the CDR3 CASSEPRIRDRETEQYF. The DNA reads as follows: TGCGCCAGCAGTGAGCCCAGGATAAGGGACAGGGAAACCGAGCAGTACTTC.